The 2 T cell receptor beta chains listed next were all sequenced from one sample in a study of spatial heterogeneity in lung cancer. TCRdb recomputed calls from the 5' RACE reads with MiXCR, one row per CDR3 protein. This sample yields 25,000 or so distinct CDR3 sequences, of which 3.3% are seen a single time; around 28% belongs to the top ten. Time point in this sample: sample taken at primary tumor resection. The input for sequencing was PBMCs, taken at surgery. These receptors were taken from a female donor with early-stage non-small cell lung cancer.

This clonotype was detected many times. V usage is TRBV28 and J usage is TRBJ1-2, with D tentatively TRBD1 (6 bases). V dropped 4 bases and J dropped 3 bases, with 9 bases sitting between them. CDR1 MDHEN and CDR2 SYDVKM come from the germline V gene. The CDR3 runs to 13 residues. In DNA form, the CDR3 reads TGTGCCAGCAGTTGGGGGCAGGACTATGGCTACACCTTC. Its protein is CASSWGQDYGYTF.

This clonotype was detected many times. The chain joins TRBV5-1 to TRBJ2-7; 7 bases align to TRBD1. Looked up from germline, CDR1 is SGHRS and CDR2 is YFSETQ. The CDR3 is 15 residues long. J gave up 3 bases and V 0 bases, and 6 bases lay outside the gene matches. The CDR3, as DNA: TGCGCCAGCAGCTTGGAACAGGGGATTTACTACGAGCAGTACTTC. Protein: CASSLEQGIYYEQYF. The variable domain in full, completed from reference TRBV5-1 and TRBJ2-7, reads KAGVTQTPRYLIKTRGQQVTLSCSPISGHRSVSWYQQTPGQGLQFLFEYFSETQRNKGNFPGRFSGRQFSNSRSEMNVSTLELGDSALYLCASSLEQGIYYEQYFGPGTRLTVT.